The sequence of this TCR beta chain was determined in a study of blood T cells in healthy people across ages. Together with a sample-barcoded 5' primer, a J-beta primer mix was included in a second PCR lasting about 6 to 11 cycles. A minimum of 2.5 million CDR3-containing paired-end reads was obtained for each sample. MiXCR was run by TCRdb on the 5' RACE reads, yielding one entry per CDR3 protein. The table lists about 1.4 million distinct CDR3 sequences, approximately 59% of them singletons. In this sample, this clonotype turned up a few times. Trimming at V came to 0 bases and at J to 3 bases, leaving 13 bases not matched to a gene. Germline values: CDR1 MGHRA, CDR2 YSYEKL. This CDR3 region has 18 residues.

The genes are TRBV4-1 and TRBJ2-7; 8 nucleotides agree with TRBD1. Sequencing used blood. The sequence came from a young man in good health. The CDR3 region has the DNA TGCGCCAGCAGCCAAGACAAATCGACAGGGGAAGCGAGCTACGAGCAGTACTTC. Its translation is CASSQDKSTGEASYEQYF.